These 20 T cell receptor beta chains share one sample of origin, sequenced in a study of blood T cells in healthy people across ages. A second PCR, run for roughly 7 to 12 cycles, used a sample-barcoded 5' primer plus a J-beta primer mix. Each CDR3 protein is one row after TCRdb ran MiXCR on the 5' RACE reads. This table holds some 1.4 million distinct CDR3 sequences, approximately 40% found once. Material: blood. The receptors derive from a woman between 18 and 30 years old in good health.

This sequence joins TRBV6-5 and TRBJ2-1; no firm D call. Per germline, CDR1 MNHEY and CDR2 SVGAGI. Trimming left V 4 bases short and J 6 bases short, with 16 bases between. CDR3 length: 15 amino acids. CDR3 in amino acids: CASSLEVSNSNEQFF. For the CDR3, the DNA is TGTGCCAGCAGTTTAGAAGTCTCTAACTCCAATGAGCAGTTCTTC.

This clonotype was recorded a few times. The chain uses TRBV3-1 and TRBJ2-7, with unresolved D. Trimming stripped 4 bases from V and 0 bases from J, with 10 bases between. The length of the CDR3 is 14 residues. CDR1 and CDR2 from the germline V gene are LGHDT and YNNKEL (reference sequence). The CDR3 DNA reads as TGTGCCAGCAGCCGTCTAGAGGCCTCCTACGAGCAGTACTTC. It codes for CASSRLEASYEQYF.

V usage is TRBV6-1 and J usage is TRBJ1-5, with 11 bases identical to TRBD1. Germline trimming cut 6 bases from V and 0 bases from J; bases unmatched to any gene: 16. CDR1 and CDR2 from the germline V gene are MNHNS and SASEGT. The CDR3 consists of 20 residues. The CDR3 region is CASSRGLGQGGTYSNQPQHF. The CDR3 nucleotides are TGTGCCAGCAGCCGGGGCCTGGGACAGGGGGGGACTTATAGCAATCAGCCCCAGCATTTT.

The CDR3 sequence is CASSALQGNEQYF. In DNA, the CDR3 is TGCGCCAGCAGTGCCCTACAGGGGAATGAGCAGTACTTC. The rearrangement joins TRBV10-2 to TRBJ2-7; the match to TRBD1 covers 7 bases. The CDR3 contains 13 residues. In germline, CDR1 is WSHSY, CDR2 SAAADI. V shed 4 bases and J 7 bases; nucleotides not matched to a gene: 7.

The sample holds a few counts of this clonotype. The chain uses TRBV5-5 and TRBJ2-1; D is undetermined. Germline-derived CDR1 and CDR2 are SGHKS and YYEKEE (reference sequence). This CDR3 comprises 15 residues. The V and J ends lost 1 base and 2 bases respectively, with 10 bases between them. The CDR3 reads CASSLSSLAYNEQFF. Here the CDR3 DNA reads TGTGCCAGCAGCTTGTCGTCCCTTGCCTACAATGAGCAGTTCTTC.

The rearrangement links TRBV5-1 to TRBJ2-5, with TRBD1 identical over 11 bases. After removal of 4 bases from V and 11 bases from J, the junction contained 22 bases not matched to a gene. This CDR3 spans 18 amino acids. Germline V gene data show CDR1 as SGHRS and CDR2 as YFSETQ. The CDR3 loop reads CASSPTPPGQGAGDEQYF. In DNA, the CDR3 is TGCGCCAGCAGCCCAACCCCACCAGGACAGGGGGCTGGGGATGAGCAGTACTTC.

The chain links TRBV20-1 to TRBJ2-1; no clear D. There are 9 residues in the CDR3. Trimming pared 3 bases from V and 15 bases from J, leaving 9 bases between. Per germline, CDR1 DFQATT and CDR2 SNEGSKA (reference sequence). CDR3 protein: CSASQVLFF. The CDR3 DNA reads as TGCAGTGCTAGCCAGGTTCTGTTCTTC.

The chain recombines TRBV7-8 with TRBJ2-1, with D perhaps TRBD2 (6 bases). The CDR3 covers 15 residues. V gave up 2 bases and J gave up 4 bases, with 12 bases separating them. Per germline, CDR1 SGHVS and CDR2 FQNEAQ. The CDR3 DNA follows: TGTGCCAGCAGCTTACGCGGGGCCCGTTACAATGAGCAGTTCTTC. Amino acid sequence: CASSLRGARYNEQFF.

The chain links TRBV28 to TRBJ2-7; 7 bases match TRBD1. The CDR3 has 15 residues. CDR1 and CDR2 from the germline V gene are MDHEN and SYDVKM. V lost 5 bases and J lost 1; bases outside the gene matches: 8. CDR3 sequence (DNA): TGTGCCAGCAGTCCGGACAGGCTTGTATCCTACGAGCAGTACTTC. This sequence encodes CASSPDRLVSYEQYF.

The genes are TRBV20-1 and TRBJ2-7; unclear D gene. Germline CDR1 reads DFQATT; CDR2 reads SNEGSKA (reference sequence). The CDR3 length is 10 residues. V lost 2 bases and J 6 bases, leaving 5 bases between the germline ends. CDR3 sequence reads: CSARISEQYF. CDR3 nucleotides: TGCAGTGCTAGAATTAGCGAGCAGTACTTC.

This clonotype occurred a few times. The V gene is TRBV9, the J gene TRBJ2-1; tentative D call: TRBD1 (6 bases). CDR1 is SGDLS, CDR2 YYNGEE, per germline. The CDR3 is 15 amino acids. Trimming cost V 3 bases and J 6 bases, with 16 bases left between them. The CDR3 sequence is CASSAAGQLLNEQFF. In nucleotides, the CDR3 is TGTGCCAGCAGCGCCGCAGGACAGCTACTCAATGAGCAGTTCTTC.

The CDR3 sequence is CASSPSFRRGSSYNEQFF. For the CDR3, the DNA is TGTGCCAGCAGTCCCAGCTTTAGGCGGGGTAGCTCCTACAATGAGCAGTTCTTC. This sequence joins TRBV12-3 or TRBV12-4 and TRBJ2-1; possibly TRBD2 for D (6 bases). Trimming removed 5 bases at V and 0 bases at J, with 20 bases between. The CDR3 has 18 amino acids.

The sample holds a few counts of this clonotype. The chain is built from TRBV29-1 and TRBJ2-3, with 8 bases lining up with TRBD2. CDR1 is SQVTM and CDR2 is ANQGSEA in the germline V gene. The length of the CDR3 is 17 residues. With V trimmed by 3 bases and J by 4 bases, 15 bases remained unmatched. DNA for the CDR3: TGCAGCGTTGACGGGTTATCAGCGGGAGAAGAAGCAGATACGCAGTATTTT. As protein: CSVDGLSAGEEADTQYF.

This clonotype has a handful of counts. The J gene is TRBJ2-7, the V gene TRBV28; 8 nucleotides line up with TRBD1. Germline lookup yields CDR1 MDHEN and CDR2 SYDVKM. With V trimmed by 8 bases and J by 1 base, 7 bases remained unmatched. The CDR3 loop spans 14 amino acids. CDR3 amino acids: CASGRTGTSYEQYF. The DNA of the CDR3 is TGTGCCAGCGGACGGACAGGGACTTCCTACGAGCAGTACTTC.

The CDR3 region has the DNA TGTGCCAGCAGCCCTCCAGTCGCGGGGGGGTACAATGAGCAGTTCTTC. This codes for CASSPPVAGGYNEQFF. The chain uses TRBV7-9 and TRBJ2-1; TRBD2 agrees at 9 bases. With V trimmed by 5 bases and J by 4 bases, 9 bases remained unmatched. CDR1 is SEHNR and CDR2 is FQNEAQ in the germline V gene (reference sequence). This CDR3 is 16 amino acids long.

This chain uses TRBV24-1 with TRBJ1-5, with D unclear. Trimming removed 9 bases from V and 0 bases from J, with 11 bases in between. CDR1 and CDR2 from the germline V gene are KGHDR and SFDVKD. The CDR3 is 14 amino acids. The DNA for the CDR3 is TGTGCCACCTCGGAAGATTATAGCAATCAGCCCCAGCATTTT. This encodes CATSEDYSNQPQHF.

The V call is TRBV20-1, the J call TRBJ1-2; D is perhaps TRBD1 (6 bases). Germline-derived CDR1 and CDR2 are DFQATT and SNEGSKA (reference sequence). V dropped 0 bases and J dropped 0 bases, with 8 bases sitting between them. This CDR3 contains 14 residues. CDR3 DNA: TGCAGTGCTAGAGATTGGGACACTAACTATGGCTACACCTTC. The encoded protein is CSARDWDTNYGYTF.

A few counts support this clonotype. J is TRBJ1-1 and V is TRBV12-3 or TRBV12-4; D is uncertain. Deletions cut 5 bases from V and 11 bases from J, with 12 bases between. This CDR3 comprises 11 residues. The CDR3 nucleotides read TGTGCCAGCAGTGTGAGGGTGTGGGCTTTCTTT. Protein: CASSVRVWAFF.

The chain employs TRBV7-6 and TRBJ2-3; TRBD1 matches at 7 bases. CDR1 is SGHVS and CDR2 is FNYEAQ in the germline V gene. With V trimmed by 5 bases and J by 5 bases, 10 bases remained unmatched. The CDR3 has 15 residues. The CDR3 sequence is CASSPPLTGVDTQYF. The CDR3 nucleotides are TGTGCCAGCAGCCCGCCACTTACAGGGGTAGATACGCAGTATTTT.

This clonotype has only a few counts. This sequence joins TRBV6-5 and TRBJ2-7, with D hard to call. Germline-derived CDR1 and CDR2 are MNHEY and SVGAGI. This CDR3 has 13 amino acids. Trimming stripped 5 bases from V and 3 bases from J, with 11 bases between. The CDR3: CASSIKRSYEQYF. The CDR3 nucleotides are TGTGCCAGCAGTATAAAACGCAGCTACGAGCAGTACTTC.